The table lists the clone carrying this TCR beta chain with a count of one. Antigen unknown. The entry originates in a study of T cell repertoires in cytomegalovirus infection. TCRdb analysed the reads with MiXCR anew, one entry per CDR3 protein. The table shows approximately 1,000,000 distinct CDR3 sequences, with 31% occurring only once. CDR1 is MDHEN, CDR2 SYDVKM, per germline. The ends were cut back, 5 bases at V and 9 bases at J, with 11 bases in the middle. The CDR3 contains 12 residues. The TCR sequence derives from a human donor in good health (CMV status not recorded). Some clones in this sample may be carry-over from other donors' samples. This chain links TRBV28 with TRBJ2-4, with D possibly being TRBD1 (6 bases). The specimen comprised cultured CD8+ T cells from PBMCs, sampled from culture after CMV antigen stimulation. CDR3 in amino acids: CASSDRWGIQYF. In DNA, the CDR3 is TGTGCCAGCAGTGACAGGTGGGGCATTCAGTACTTC.